Sequencing of this T cell receptor (beta chain) was carried out in a study of T-cell memory formation after mild COVID-19. TCRdb fed the 5' RACE reads into MiXCR, producing one record per CDR3 protein. The sample consists of roughly 620,000 distinct CDR3 sequences, 18% of them appearing once. The CDR3 loop spans 14 amino acids. Per the germline V gene, CDR1 is SGDLS and CDR2 is YYNGEE. The junction had 7 bases not matched to a gene; V was cut back by 3 bases and J by 7 bases. The genes are TRBV9 and TRBJ1-2, with 9 bases matching TRBD1. What was sequenced was PBMCs or a T cell subset sorted from them (not recorded which). This clonotype was sampled from an adult woman who had mild COVID-19 (a few samples of this study predate the infection). Cell type and time point are not known. The CDR3 is CASSANRGQVGYTF. DNA of the CDR3: TGTGCCAGCAGCGCAAACAGGGGGCAGGTTGGCTACACCTTC.